This T cell receptor beta chain was captured by sequencing in a study of blood T cell repertoires in COVID-19. Study at large: Sites across the United States, Italy and Spain contributed samples from acute and convalescent COVID-19.

The authors' processing: Cell counts per sample came from amplifying reference gene primers. Profiling relied on immunoSEQ multiplex PCR, and the TCRdb table lists in-frame clones only, not all of them. Clone size and V and J calls were adopted from that table, with D and trimming inferred from the DNA. The table lists 180,000 or so clones, around 78% of them singletons. A note on this clone: The junction departs from germline at one end; a sequencing error may be responsible.

The source of this sequence is a woman older than 75 with active or convalescent COVID-19. Material: peripheral blood.

The CDR3, as DNA: TGTGCCAGCAGTTTAGGGGGTGGACAAGATTATGGCTACACCTTC. It translates to CASSLGGGQDYGYTF. The chain links TRBV7-6 to TRBJ1-2; TRBD1 is a possible D gene (6 bases). This CDR3 has 15 amino acids. Germline CDR1 SGHVS, CDR2 FNYEAQ.